What follows are 16 T cell receptor beta chains derived from one specimen sequenced in a study of blood T cell repertoires in COVID-19. TCRdb's table, derived via immunoSEQ multiplex PCR, lists solely in-frame clones and lacks some. The sample includes about 160,000 clones, 84% of them seen just once. The material sequenced was peripheral blood. These receptors were obtained from a man in his forties who had recovered from COVID-19.

This sequence joins TRBV5-5 and TRBJ2-7; TRBD2 matches 9 bases. This CDR3 is built from 15 residues. V was pared by 2 bases and J by 0 bases, with 3 bases of the junction left unmatched. CDR1 and CDR2 from the germline V gene are SGHKS and YYEKEE (reference sequence). CDR3 nucleotides: TGTGCCAGCAGCTTCGCGGGGGGGAGCTCCTACGAGCAGTACTTC. Protein: CASSFAGGSSYEQYF. Together with reference TRBV5-5 and TRBJ2-7, the CDR3 gives the full variable domain: DAGVTQSPTHLIKTRGQQVTLRCSPISGHKSVSWYQQVLGQGPQFIFQYYEKEERGRGNFPDRFSARQFPNYSSELNVNALLLGDSALYLCASSFAGGSSYEQYFGPGTRLTVT.

The rearrangement uses TRBV4-2 and TRBJ1-1; 9 bases agree with TRBD1. The J segment lost 5 bases and the V segment lost 2 bases, leaving 6 bases of the junction unmatched. CDR3 length: 15 residues. The germline V gene encodes CDR1 LGHNA and CDR2 YNFKEQ. CDR3 nucleotide sequence: TGTGCCAGCAGCCAATGGGACAGGGAAGGGACTGAAGCTTTCTTT. Its translation: CASSQWDREGTEAFF.

The chain's CDR3 is CASSARTGADTQYF. CDR3 bases: TGTGCCAGCAGTGCTAGGACAGGGGCAGATACGCAGTATTTT. The rearrangement uses TRBV6-4 and TRBJ2-3; 9 nucleotides agree with TRBD1. Trimming cost V 4 bases and J 4 bases; bases outside gene matches: 3. Looked up from germline, CDR1 is MRHNA and CDR2 is SNTAGT. The CDR3 loop spans 14 amino acids.

The chain links TRBV10-3 to TRBJ2-5; 8 nucleotides line up with TRBD2. From germline, CDR1 is ENHRY and CDR2 SYGVKD. Trimming took 4 bases from V and 5 from J; bases not matched to a gene: 0. CDR3 length: 12 amino acids. CDR3 residues: CAISGLAETQYF. The CDR3 DNA follows: TGTGCCATCAGTGGACTAGCGGAGACCCAGTACTTC.

This clone turned up a few times. This chain joins TRBV28 and TRBJ2-7; the match to TRBD1 covers 10 bases. This CDR3 is built from 16 residues. V lost 5 bases, J lost 4 bases, and 11 bases stayed unmatched. Germline loops: CDR1 MDHEN, CDR2 SYDVKM. The CDR3 loop reads CASSQTLRDRGYEQYF. The CDR3 DNA reads as TGTGCCAGCAGTCAAACCTTGCGGGACAGGGGATACGAGCAGTACTTC.

The rearrangement uses TRBV7-2 and TRBJ1-2, with D maybe TRBD1 (6 bases). Germline values: CDR1 SGHTA, CDR2 FQGNSA. The CDR3 is 15 amino acids. The germline V and J ends were trimmed by 2 bases and 2 bases, with 12 bases remaining between them. CDR3 DNA sequence: TGTGCCAGCAGCTTAAGGGACACCAGGAACTATGGCTACACCTTC. Its protein is CASSLRDTRNYGYTF.

V gene TRBV6-2 or TRBV6-3 combines with J gene TRBJ2-7, with 9 bases identical to TRBD2. CDR1 is MNHEY and CDR2 is SVGEGT in the germline V gene. With V trimmed by 5 bases and J by 3 bases, 5 bases remained unmatched. CDR3 length equals 14 residues. This CDR3 is CASSRSGRSYEQYF. The DNA for the CDR3 is TGTGCCAGCAGTCGCAGCGGGAGGAGCTACGAGCAGTACTTC.

The chain carries TRBV4-1 and TRBJ2-5, with D possibly matching TRBD1 (5 bases). CDR3 length: 12 amino acids. Germline values: CDR1 MGHRA, CDR2 YSYEKL. V lost 3 bases to trimming and J lost 3 bases, with 5 bases between them. The CDR3 DNA reads TGCGCCAGCAGCCACAGGGAAGAGACCCAGTACTTC. It encodes CASSHREETQYF.

The chain combines TRBV7-2 with TRBJ2-2, with D uncertain. Trimming took 5 bases from V and 5 from J, leaving 9 bases between them. The CDR3 spans 13 residues. Germline V CDR1 and CDR2: SGHTA, FQGNSA. CDR3 sequence: CASSETMTGELFF. The CDR3 region has the DNA TGTGCCAGCAGCGAAACAATGACCGGGGAGCTGTTTTTT.

V usage is TRBV29-1 and J usage is TRBJ2-1, with D perhaps TRBD2 (5 bases). Trimming left V 4 bases short and J 2 bases short, with 12 bases between. The CDR3 extends over 14 amino acids. CDR1 and CDR2 from the germline V gene are SQVTM and ANQGSEA. CDR3 bases: TGCAGCGTTGGCCGGGGTCAGCCCTACAATGAGCAGTTCTTC. It translates to CSVGRGQPYNEQFF.

V and J are TRBV30 and TRBJ2-7, with 12 bases lining up with TRBD2. This CDR3 is built from 14 residues. Germline CDR1 and CDR2: GTSNPN and SVGIG (reference sequence). With 1 base clipped from V and 2 bases from J, the junction kept 0 bases outside the gene matches. CDR3 coding DNA: TGTGCCTGGAGTGCTAGCGGGGGGGCCTACGAGCAGTACTTC. Protein product: CAWSASGGAYEQYF.

The chain is built from TRBV7-9 and TRBJ2-5; possibly TRBD1 for D (6 bases). Per germline, CDR1 SEHNR and CDR2 FQNEAQ (reference sequence). The CDR3 is 14 residues long. V lost 1 base and J 2 bases, leaving 8 bases between the germline ends. This CDR3 is CASSLVGQQETQYF. The CDR3 nucleotides are TGTGCCAGCAGCTTAGTCGGACAGCAAGAGACCCAGTACTTC.

By share of the sample, this clone is medium-sized. Other DNA sequences in this specimen translate into the identical CDR3. J is TRBJ2-1 and V is TRBV9; D gene unclear. The V and J ends lost 0 bases and 5 bases respectively, with 3 bases between them. There are 12 residues in the CDR3. The germline CDR1 and CDR2 sequences are SGDLS and YYNGEE. CDR3 region: CASSVADNEQFF. CDR3 nucleotide sequence: TGTGCCAGCAGCGTAGCAGACAATGAGCAGTTCTTC.

The chain is built from TRBV7-9 and TRBJ1-1; 9 bases line up with TRBD1. The germline V gene encodes CDR1 SEHNR and CDR2 FQNEAQ (reference sequence). V lost 4 bases and J lost 5; bases outside the gene matches: 8. This CDR3 contains 15 residues. The CDR3 is CASSSTGGPRTEAFF. The CDR3 bases are TGTGCCAGCAGCTCCACAGGGGGCCCTCGAACTGAAGCTTTCTTT.

The V call is TRBV12-3 or TRBV12-4, the J call TRBJ1-2, with unresolved D. This CDR3 has 13 amino acids. Trimming removed 5 bases at V and 4 bases at J, with 11 bases between. This CDR3 reads CASSAGRAYGYTF. CDR3 nucleotide sequence: TGTGCCAGCAGTGCGGGGAGGGCCTATGGCTACACCTTC.

The rearrangement joins TRBV29-1 to TRBJ2-6, with D uncertain. V was clipped by 4 bases and J by 0 bases, with 10 bases between them. From germline, CDR1 is SQVTM and CDR2 ANQGSEA. The CDR3 runs 15 residues. CDR3 in amino acids: CSVARVNSGANVLTF. CDR3 DNA: TGCAGCGTTGCCCGCGTTAACTCTGGGGCCAACGTCCTGACTTTC.